The rows below give T cell receptor beta chains drawn from one sample of a study of STAT5B mutations in CD4+ large granular lymphocyte leukemia. Clones were sequenced by immunoSEQ multiplex PCR, and TCRdb holds only the in-frame ones, with some missing. The sample has 30,000 or so clones; 65% to 85% are singletons. Sequencing was done on a sample of CD4+ T cells from blood buffy coats. All receptors come from a human donor in good health. The CDR3 runs from the conserved cysteine through the conserved F or W. Fields, in order: J gene, D gene, V gene, clone size, CDR3 protein, CDR3 DNA. The D gene is left open where the match is weak. Size values are once, few and many counts, or a class for expanded clones, and some rows have none.

>TRBJ2-1|.|TRBV29-1|.
CSGSRGSYNEQFF
TGCAGCGGATCCCGGGGTTCCTACAATGAGCAGTTCTTC
>TRBJ1-5|.|TRBV19|once
CASSVGGYSNQPQHF
TGTGCCAGTAGTGTAGGGGGGTATAGCAATCAGCCCCAGCATTTT
>TRBJ2-3|.|TRBV7-9|.
CASSFRTDTQYF
TGTGCCAGCAGCTTCCGCACAGATACGCAGTATTTT
>TRBJ2-7|.|TRBV10-1|.
CASGTIYEQYF
TGCGCCAGCGGGACGATCTACGAGCAGTACTTC
>TRBJ2-2|TRBD1|TRBV2|.
CARSQGERGTGELFF
TGTGCCAGATCGCAGGGGGAGAGAGGCACCGGGGAGCTGTTTTTT
>TRBJ2-3|TRBD2|TRBV28|.
CASNQRGAGQDTQYF
TGTGCCAGCAACCAGCGGGGGGCAGGGCAAGATACGCAGTATTTT
>TRBJ2-6|TRBD1|TRBV30|.
CAWMARGSGANVLTF
TGTGCCTGGATGGCCAGGGGGTCTGGGGCCAACGTCCTGACTTTC
>TRBJ2-3|.|TRBV28|.
CASSSIPRSADTQYF
TGTGCCAGCAGTTCGATCCCCCGGAGCGCAGATACGCAGTATTTT
>TRBJ2-2|.|TRBV5-1|.
CASSPNRVPGELFF
TGCGCCAGCAGCCCCAACAGGGTGCCCGGGGAGCTGTTTTTT
>TRBJ1-2|.|TRBV4-1|.
CASSQVLGARKDYGYTF
TGCGCCAGCAGCCAAGTATTGGGGGCGCGAAAAGACTATGGCTACACCTTC
>TRBJ2-3|TRBD2|TRBV7-2|.
CASSLQSGSGTDTQYF
TGTGCCAGCAGCTTACAAAGCGGGAGTGGCACAGATACGCAGTATTTT
>TRBJ2-2|TRBD1|TRBV5-4|.
CASSRQGSGELFF
TGTGCCAGCAGCCGACAGGGGTCCGGGGAGCTGTTTTTT
>TRBJ2-3|TRBD2|TRBV5-1|.
CASSLLAAPTDTQYF
TGCGCCAGCAGCTTGCTAGCGGCTCCCACAGATACGCAGTATTTT
>TRBJ2-2|TRBD2|TRBV9|.
CASSAAAGDTGELFF
TGTGCCAGCAGCGCTGCCGCGGGGGACACCGGGGAGCTGTTTTTT
>TRBJ2-7|.|TRBV15|.
CATSRDSGGMAGVNLPSYEQYF
TGTGCCACCAGCAGAGATAGCGGAGGGATGGCAGGGGTCAATCTACCCTCCTACGAGCAGTACTTC
>TRBJ1-2|.|TRBV21-1|few
CASSNSEGGYTF
TGTGCCAGCAGCAACTCGGAGGGCGGCTACACCTTC
>TRBJ2-1|TRBD2|TRBV14|.
CASSLSGNFYNEQFF
TGTGCCAGCAGCCTTAGCGGGAATTTCTACAATGAGCAGTTCTTC
>TRBJ2-3|TRBD1|TRBV7-9|.
CASSPRQGRRLADTQYF
TGTGCCAGCAGCCCGCGACAGGGAAGAAGGCTGGCGGATACGCAGTATTTT
>TRBJ2-1|TRBD1|TRBV5-5|.
CASSGTLADRGSSYNEQFF
TGTGCCAGCAGCGGCACGCTAGCGGACAGGGGGAGCTCCTACAATGAGCAGTTCTTC
>TRBJ2-3|.|TRBV30|once
CAWSVRKQGDTQYF
TGTGCCTGGAGTGTACGGAAGCAAGGAGATACGCAGTATTTT
>TRBJ2-7|.|TRBV2|.
CASSPYGGPYEQYF
TGTGCCAGCAGCCCCTACGGGGGGCCCTACGAGCAGTACTTC
>TRBJ2-5|TRBD1|TRBV30|.
CAWSVGGATETQYF
TGTGCCTGGAGTGTAGGGGGCGCGACAGAGACCCAGTACTTC
>TRBJ2-3|TRBD1|TRBV25-1|.
CASTGRVGQGTDTQYF
TGTGCCAGCACGGGAAGAGTCGGACAGGGGACAGATACGCAGTATTTT
>TRBJ2-5|.|TRBV2|.
CASSDGFGGKTQYF
TGTGCCAGCAGTGATGGTTTTGGCGGAAAGACCCAGTACTTC
>TRBJ1-1|.|TRBV4-1|.
CASSAPPENTEAFF
TGCGCCAGCAGCGCCCCCCCCGAGAACACTGAAGCTTTCTTT
>TRBJ1-5|.|TRBV5-5|.
CASSLLWDQPQHF
TGTGCCAGCAGCTTGCTATGGGATCAGCCCCAGCATTTT
>TRBJ1-1|.|TRBV6-5|.
CASRPYTENTEAFF
TGTGCCAGCAGACCTTACACAGAGAACACTGAAGCTTTCTTT
>TRBJ2-4|.|TRBV6-6|.
CASTPTGTKNIQYF
TGTGCCAGCACCCCCACCGGAACCAAAAACATTCAGTACTTC
>TRBJ2-3|.|TRBV2|.
CASSELDTQYF
TGTGCCAGCAGTGAACTAGATACGCAGTATTTT
>TRBJ1-2|.|TRBV5-6|.
CASSPPVGGYTF
TGTGCCAGCAGCCCCCCGGTAGGCGGCTACACCTTC
>TRBJ1-1|TRBD1|TRBV7-8|.
CASSPHDRDYTEAFF
TGTGCCAGCAGCCCTCATGACAGGGACTACACTGAAGCTTTCTTT
>TRBJ2-1|TRBD2|TRBV4-1|.
CASTKAAASGGASSGEQFF
TGCGCCAGCACCAAAGCGGCGGCTAGCGGGGGGGCCTCGTCTGGTGAGCAGTTCTTC
>TRBJ2-3|TRBD2|TRBV5-1|.
CASSGTSASTDTQYF
TGCGCCAGCAGCGGGACTAGCGCAAGCACAGATACGCAGTATTTT
>TRBJ1-1|.|TRBV10-1|.
CASSRTAGTEAFF
TGCGCCAGTTCACGGACAGCGGGCACTGAAGCTTTCTTT
>TRBJ2-7|.|TRBV11-3|.
CASSLVSGSYEQYF
TGTGCCAGCAGCTTAGTATCCGGCTCCTACGAGCAGTACTTC
>TRBJ1-1|.|TRBV5-1|few
CASSLAETPGAEAFF
TGCGCCAGCAGCTTGGCCGAGACACCCGGGGCTGAAGCTTTCTTT
>TRBJ1-4|.|TRBV19|few
CASSITVSEKLFF
TGTGCCAGTAGTATAACGGTTTCTGAAAAACTGTTTTTT
>TRBJ2-1|.|TRBV12-5|.
CASGLVLGKFPSYNEQFF
TGTGCTAGTGGTTTGGTACTCGGTAAATTCCCCTCCTACAATGAGCAGTTCTTC
>TRBJ2-6|TRBD1|TRBV5-1|few
CASSAEDRAGANVLTF
TGCGCCAGCAGCGCTGAAGACAGGGCTGGGGCCAACGTCCTGACTTTC
>TRBJ2-1|TRBD2|TRBV14|.
CASSHSRTWSGSHEQFF
TGTGCCAGCAGCCACTCAAGAACCTGGAGCGGGAGCCATGAGCAGTTCTTC
>TRBJ1-1|TRBD1|TRBV25-1|.
CASSDLQGAVMTEAFF
TGTGCCAGCAGTGACCTACAGGGGGCGGTGATGACTGAAGCTTTCTTT
>TRBJ2-7|.|TRBV2|.
CASMGARLVPSYEQYF
TGTGCCAGCATGGGGGCCCGGTTGGTGCCAAGCTACGAGCAGTACTTC
>TRBJ1-4|TRBD1|TRBV6-1|.
CASSGQGGEKLFF
TGTGCCAGCAGTGGACAGGGAGGTGAAAAACTGTTTTTT
>TRBJ2-3|TRBD1|TRBV5-5|.
CASSLQGAGVDTQYF
TGTGCCAGCAGCCTACAGGGGGCCGGCGTAGATACGCAGTATTTT
>TRBJ1-1|.|TRBV4-2|.
CASSQVLGDLRKGAFF
TGTGCCAGCAGCCAAGTTCTCGGGGACCTCCGAAAGGGAGCTTTCTTT
>TRBJ2-5|.|TRBV5-1|.
CASSLAGAQETQYF
TGCGCCAGCAGCTTGGCGGGAGCCCAAGAGACCCAGTACTTC
>TRBJ1-1|.|TRBV30|.
CAWISGMNTEAFF
TGTGCCTGGATCTCCGGTATGAACACTGAAGCTTTCTTT
>TRBJ1-1|TRBD1|TRBV28|few
CASSPHQGAATEAFF
TGTGCCAGCAGCCCACACCAGGGGGCCGCCACTGAAGCTTTCTTT
>TRBJ2-7|TRBD2|TRBV15|.
CATSRDSGGYEQYF
TGTGCCACCAGCAGAGATTCGGGGGGCTACGAGCAGTACTTC
>TRBJ1-2|.|TRBV7-2|.
CASSLHVLQGYTF
TGTGCCAGCAGCTTACACGTCCTTCAAGGCTACACCTTC
>TRBJ2-2|.|TRBV18|.
CASSLDRNMNTGELFF
TGTGCCAGCTCATTGGACAGAAACATGAACACCGGGGAGCTGTTTTTT
>TRBJ1-5|.|TRBV30|few
CAWSKGVGQPQHF
TGTGCCTGGAGTAAGGGAGTCGGGCAGCCCCAGCATTTT
>TRBJ2-3|.|TRBV21-1|.
CASSPGQSDTQYF
TGTGCCAGCAGTCCCGGCCAGTCAGATACGCAGTATTTT
>TRBJ2-2|.|TRBV5-1|few
CASSEGTGELFF
TGCGCCAGCAGCGAGGGAACCGGGGAGCTGTTTTTT
>TRBJ1-1|.|TRBV5-1|.
CASSLEAASTEAFF
TGCGCCAGCAGCTTGGAGGCAGCTTCCACTGAAGCTTTCTTT